These 7 T cell receptor beta chains share one sample of origin, sequenced in a study of cytotoxic CD8 clonotypes in ibrutinib-treated CLL. Clones were read by immunoSEQ multiplex PCR, and TCRdb kept only the in-frame ones, dropping some. The table shows roughly 160,000 clones, with 81% occurring only once. The sample in question was PBMCs, obtained after 12 months of ibrutinib treatment. Receptors originate from a human donor with chronic lymphocytic leukemia.

The V call is TRBV29-1, the J call TRBJ1-1; 7 nucleotides align to TRBD1. J lost 0 bases, V lost 7 bases, and 11 bases had no gene match. CDR3 length equals 15 residues. The V gene's germline CDR1 is SQVTM and CDR2 ANQGSEA. The CDR3 reads CSATPTGTLNTEAFF. DNA of the CDR3: TGCAGCGCAACTCCGACAGGGACCCTGAACACTGAAGCTTTCTTT.

This chain connects TRBV7-9 to TRBJ1-1, with a tentative D call TRBD1 (6 bases). V lost 2 bases and J 6 bases, leaving 19 bases between the germline ends. This CDR3 comprises 16 residues. Germline V gene lookup returns CDR1 SEHNR and CDR2 FQNEAQ (reference sequence). This CDR3 reads CASSLPEGGEGAEAFF. The CDR3 DNA sequence: TGTGCCAGCAGCTTACCCGAAGGGGGGGAAGGCGCTGAAGCTTTCTTT. Together with reference TRBV7-9 and TRBJ1-1, the CDR3 gives the full variable domain: DTGVSQNPRHKITKRGQNVTFRCDPISEHNRLYWYRQTLGQGPEFLTYFQNEAQLEKSRLLSDRFSAERPKGSFSTLEIQRTEQGDSAMYLCASSLPEGGEGAEAFFGQGTRLTVV.

The V and J genes are TRBV7-9 and TRBJ1-4; tentatively, D is TRBD1 (5 bases). The CDR3 totals 12 residues. CDR1 is SEHNR and CDR2 is FQNEAQ in the germline V gene (reference sequence). V was clipped by 5 bases and J by 10 bases, with 11 bases between them. The DNA for the CDR3 is TGTGCCAGCAGCCCGCGGGGGGGAAAACTGTTTTTT. Amino acid sequence: CASSPRGGKLFF. The entire variable domain, with the rest obtained from reference TRBV7-9 and TRBJ1-4, is as follows: DTGVSQNPRHKITKRGQNVTFRCDPISEHNRLYWYRQTLGQGPEFLTYFQNEAQLEKSRLLSDRFSAERPKGSFSTLEIQRTEQGDSAMYLCASSPRGGKLFFGSGTQLSVL.

This chain joins TRBV4-1 and TRBJ2-1; D may be TRBD2 (5 bases). This CDR3 region has 15 residues. Germline lookup yields CDR1 MGHRA and CDR2 YSYEKL. V lost 4 bases to trimming and J lost 0 bases, with 10 bases between them. DNA for the CDR3: TGCGCCAGCAGCCCAGGTCGGGGCTCCTACAATGAGCAGTTCTTC. Its protein is CASSPGRGSYNEQFF.

The chain uses TRBV6-5 and TRBJ1-4; maybe TRBD1 (5 bases). V lost 5 bases and J lost 4, with 8 bases in between. CDR1 and CDR2 (germline): MNHEY, SVGAGI. This CDR3 is 13 amino acids long. CDR3 sequence reads: CASSRTHNEKLFF. CDR3 nucleotides: TGTGCCAGCAGTCGGACACATAATGAAAAACTGTTTTTT.

This clone was seen only once. J is TRBJ1-1 and V is TRBV5-4; D gene unclear. Germline assignment: CDR1 SGHNT and CDR2 YYREEE (reference sequence). With 3 bases removed from V and 1 base from J, the gap between germline ends came to 10 bases. The CDR3 contains 14 residues. As DNA, the CDR3 is TGTGCCAGCAGCTCGTGGGCCCCGAACACTGAAGCTTTCTTT. It encodes CASSSWAPNTEAFF.

V and J are TRBV29-1 and TRBJ1-1; D is unclear. Germline loops: CDR1 SQVTM, CDR2 ANQGSEA. V dropped 5 bases and J dropped 4 bases, with 14 bases sitting between them. The CDR3 is made up of 13 amino acids. The CDR3 DNA is TGCAGCGTTCGGCTGGACCAAAGCACTGAAGCTTTCTTT. Residues: CSVRLDQSTEAFF.